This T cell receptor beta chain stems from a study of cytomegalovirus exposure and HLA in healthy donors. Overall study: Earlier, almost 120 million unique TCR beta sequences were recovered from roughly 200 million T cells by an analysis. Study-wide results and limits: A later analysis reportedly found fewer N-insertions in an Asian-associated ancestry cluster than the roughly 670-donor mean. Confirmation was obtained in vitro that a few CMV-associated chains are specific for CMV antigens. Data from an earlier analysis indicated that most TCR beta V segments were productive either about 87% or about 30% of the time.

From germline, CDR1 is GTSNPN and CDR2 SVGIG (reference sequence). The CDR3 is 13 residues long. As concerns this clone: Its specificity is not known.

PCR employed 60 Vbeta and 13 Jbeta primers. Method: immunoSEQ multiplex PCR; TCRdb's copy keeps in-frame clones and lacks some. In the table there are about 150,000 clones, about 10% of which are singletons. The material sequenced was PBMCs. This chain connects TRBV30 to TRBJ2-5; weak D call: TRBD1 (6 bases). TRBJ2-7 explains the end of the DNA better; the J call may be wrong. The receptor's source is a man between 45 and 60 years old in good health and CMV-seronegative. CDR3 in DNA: TGTGCCTGGGCCCGGGACACAGCCTACGAGCAGTACTTC. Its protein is CAWARDTAYEQYF.